This entry lists 8 T cell receptor beta chains sequenced from one sample in a study of T cells after somatic rescue of genetic block. TCRdb keeps only in-frame clones here, not all; method: immunoSEQ multiplex PCR. The sample contains about 68,000 clones, under 95% of which appear only once. Sequencing input: peripheral blood mononuclear cells (PBMCs). These receptors all stem from a man aged 40-50 years.

About this clone itself: One end of the junction fails to match germline, which may point to a read error. The V and J genes are TRBV7-2 and TRBJ1-5, with 12 bases matching TRBD1. This CDR3 comprises 16 residues. CDR1 and CDR2 (germline): SGHTA, FQGNSA. CDR3 sequence: CASSLLGTGGKQPQHF. DNA for the CDR3: TGTGCCAGCAGCTTATTAGGGACAGGGGGCAAACAGCCCCAGCATTTT.

The chain uses TRBV10-2 and TRBJ2-7; 7 positions match TRBD2. The CDR3 sequence is 15 residues long. V dropped 8 bases and J dropped 6; count of bases not matched to a gene: 16. CDR1 WSHSY and CDR2 SAAADI come from the germline V gene. Here the CDR3 reads CASSKSGGGDFEQYF. In DNA, the CDR3 is TGCGCCAGCTCCAAGTCGGGAGGAGGGGACTTCGAGCAGTACTTC.

This clone was seen only once. The chain links TRBV6-5 to TRBJ1-1, with 9 bases identical to TRBD1. CDR1 MNHEY and CDR2 SVGAGI come from the germline V gene. V lost 2 bases and J lost 3; bases outside the gene matches: 4. The CDR3 runs to 15 residues. The CDR3 region has the DNA TGTGCCAGCAGTTACGGGGACAGGGCGTACACTGAAGCTTTCTTT. Its protein is CASSYGDRAYTEAFF.

The rearrangement uses TRBV7-9 and TRBJ2-3; 7 bases fit TRBD1. CDR3 length equals 16 residues. The V gene end was trimmed by 5 bases and the J gene end by 0 bases; junction bases not matched to a gene: 8. The germline V gene has CDR1 SEHNR and CDR2 FQNEAQ (reference sequence). This CDR3 reads CASSTWTGDSTDTQYF. The DNA of the CDR3 is TGTGCCAGCAGCACGTGGACAGGCGATAGCACAGATACGCAGTATTTT.

The gene calls are TRBV5-4 and TRBJ2-7; the D gene could be TRBD1 or TRBD2 (5 bases each). Germline CDR1 and CDR2: SGHNT and YYREEE (reference sequence). The ends were cut back, 0 bases at V and 7 bases at J, with 8 bases in the middle. This CDR3 is 12 amino acids long. CDR3 loop: CASSLGDGEQYF. The CDR3 DNA reads TGTGCCAGCAGCTTGGGGGACGGGGAGCAGTACTTC.

This clone was detected only once. The gene calls are TRBV7-9 and TRBJ1-2; 7 bases map to TRBD1. The CDR3 consists of 13 residues. Germline CDR1 is SEHNR and CDR2 is FQNEAQ (reference sequence). V dropped 1 base and J dropped 12; count of bases not matched to a gene: 8. The CDR3 loop reads CASSLGGTASDTF. CDR3 sequence (DNA): TGTGCCAGCAGCTTAGGGGGGACAGCGTCGGACACCTTC.

The V and J genes are TRBV5-5 and TRBJ1-6; D remains ambiguous. V gave up 4 bases and J gave up 8 bases, with 13 bases separating them. CDR1 SGHKS and CDR2 YYEKEE come from the germline V gene (reference sequence). The CDR3 covers 14 residues. CDR3 residues: CASSNRAGDSPLHF. The CDR3 DNA follows: TGTGCCAGCAGCAACCGGGCAGGCGATTCACCCCTCCACTTT.

The chain couples TRBV28 to TRBJ2-7; 13 bases line up with TRBD2. CDR3 length equals 18 residues. Losses at the gene ends were 10 bases for V and 2 bases for J; bases not matched to a gene: 17. Germline assignment: CDR1 MDHEN and CDR2 SYDVKM. CDR3 sequence reads: CATPPPGLAGHFTYEQYF. The CDR3 bases are TGTGCCACCCCCCCGCCGGGACTAGCGGGACATTTCACCTACGAGCAGTACTTC.